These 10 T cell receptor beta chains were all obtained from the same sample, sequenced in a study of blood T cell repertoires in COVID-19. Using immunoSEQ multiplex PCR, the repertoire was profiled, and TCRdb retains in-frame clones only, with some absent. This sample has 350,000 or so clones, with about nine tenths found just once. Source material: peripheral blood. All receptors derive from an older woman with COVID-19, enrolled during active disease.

CDR3 region: CASSLGFLHTGELFF. The DNA for the CDR3 is TGTGCCAGCAGCCTCGGGTTTTTGCACACCGGGGAGCTGTTTTTT. This sequence joins TRBV5-6 and TRBJ2-2; the D is unclear. V lost 4 bases and J lost 3, with 13 bases in between. The CDR3 totals 15 residues. Germline V gene data show CDR1 as SGHDT and CDR2 as YYEEEE.

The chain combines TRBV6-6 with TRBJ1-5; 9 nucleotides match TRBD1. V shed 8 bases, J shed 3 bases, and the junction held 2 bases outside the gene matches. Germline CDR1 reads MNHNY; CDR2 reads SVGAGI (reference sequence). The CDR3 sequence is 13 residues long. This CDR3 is CASGQGPNQPQHF. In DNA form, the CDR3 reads TGTGCCAGCGGACAGGGGCCCAATCAGCCCCAGCATTTT.

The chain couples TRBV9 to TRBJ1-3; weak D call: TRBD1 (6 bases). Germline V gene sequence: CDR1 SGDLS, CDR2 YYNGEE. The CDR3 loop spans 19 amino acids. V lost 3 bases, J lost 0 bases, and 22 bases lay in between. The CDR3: CASSAGSTTGFRSGNTIYF. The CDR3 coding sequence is TGTGCCAGCAGCGCCGGAAGCACGACAGGATTTCGCTCTGGAAACACCATATATTTT.

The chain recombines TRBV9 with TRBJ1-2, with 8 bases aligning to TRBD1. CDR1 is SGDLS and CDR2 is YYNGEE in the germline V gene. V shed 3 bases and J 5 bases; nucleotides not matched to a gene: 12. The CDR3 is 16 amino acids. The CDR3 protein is CASSEEGQGALYGYTF. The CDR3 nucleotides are TGTGCCAGCAGCGAGGAGGGCCAGGGGGCTTTATATGGCTACACCTTC.

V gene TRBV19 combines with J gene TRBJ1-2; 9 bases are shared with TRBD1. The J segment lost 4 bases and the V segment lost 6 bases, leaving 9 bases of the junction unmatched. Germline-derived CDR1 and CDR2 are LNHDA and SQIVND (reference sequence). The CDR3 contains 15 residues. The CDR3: CASRTTGGETYGYTF. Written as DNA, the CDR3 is TGTGCCAGTAGAACAACAGGGGGCGAGACCTATGGCTACACCTTC.

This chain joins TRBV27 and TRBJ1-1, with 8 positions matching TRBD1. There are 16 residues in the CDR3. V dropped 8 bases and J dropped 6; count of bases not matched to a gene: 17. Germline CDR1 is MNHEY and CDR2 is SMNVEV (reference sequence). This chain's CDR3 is CASSTLGLDREAEAFF. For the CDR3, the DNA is TGTGCCAGCTCAACCTTAGGGTTGGACAGGGAAGCTGAAGCTTTCTTT.

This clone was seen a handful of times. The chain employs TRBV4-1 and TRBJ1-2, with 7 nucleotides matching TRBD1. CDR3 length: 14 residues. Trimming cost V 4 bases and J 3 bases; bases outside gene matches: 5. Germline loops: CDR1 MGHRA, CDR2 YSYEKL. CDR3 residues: CASSPPGTDYGYTF. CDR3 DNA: TGCGCCAGCAGCCCCCCAGGGACAGACTATGGCTACACCTTC.

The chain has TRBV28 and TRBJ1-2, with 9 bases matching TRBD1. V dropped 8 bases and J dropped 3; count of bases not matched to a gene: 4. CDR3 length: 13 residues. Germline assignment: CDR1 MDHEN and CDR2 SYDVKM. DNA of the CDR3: TGTGCCAGCGGTCGGACAGGGGACTATGGCTACACCTTC. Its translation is CASGRTGDYGYTF.

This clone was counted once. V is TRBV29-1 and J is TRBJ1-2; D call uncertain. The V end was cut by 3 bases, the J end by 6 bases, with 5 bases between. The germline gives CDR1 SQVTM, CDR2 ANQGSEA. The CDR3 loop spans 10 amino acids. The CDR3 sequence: CSVEGDGYTF. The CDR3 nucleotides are TGCAGCGTTGAGGGAGATGGCTACACCTTC.

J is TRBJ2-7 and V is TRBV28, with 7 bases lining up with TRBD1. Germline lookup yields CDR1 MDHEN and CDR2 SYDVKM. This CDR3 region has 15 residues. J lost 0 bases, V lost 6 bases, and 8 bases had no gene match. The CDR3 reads CASRVGQIGSYEQYF. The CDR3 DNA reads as TGTGCCAGCAGAGTGGGACAGATAGGCTCCTACGAGCAGTACTTC.